Here is one T cell receptor beta chain with its context. Germline CDR1 reads SNHLY; CDR2 reads FYNNEI. The V gene lost 8 bases and the J gene lost 0 bases, with 13 bases spanning the gap. The CDR3 covers 14 residues. This specimen comes from a study of read filtering for tumor transcriptome and immune sequencing. The library was built from roughly 400 ng RNA with molecular barcoded adaptors for alpha/delta and beta/gamma chains. TCRdb fed the reads into MiXCR, producing one record per CDR3 protein. The sample has about 40,000 distinct CDR3 sequences, approximately 15% seen once; the top ten hold about 30%.

Sequencing used a population of CD138-negative cells sorted from bone marrow. J is TRBJ1-1 and V is TRBV2, with D possibly TRBD1 on 5 matching bases. The receptor's source is a donor at least 40 years old with multiple myeloma. CDR3 DNA: TGTGCCAGCTTCCGGGGCACCATGAACACTGAAGCTTTCTTT. Its protein is CASFRGTMNTEAFF.